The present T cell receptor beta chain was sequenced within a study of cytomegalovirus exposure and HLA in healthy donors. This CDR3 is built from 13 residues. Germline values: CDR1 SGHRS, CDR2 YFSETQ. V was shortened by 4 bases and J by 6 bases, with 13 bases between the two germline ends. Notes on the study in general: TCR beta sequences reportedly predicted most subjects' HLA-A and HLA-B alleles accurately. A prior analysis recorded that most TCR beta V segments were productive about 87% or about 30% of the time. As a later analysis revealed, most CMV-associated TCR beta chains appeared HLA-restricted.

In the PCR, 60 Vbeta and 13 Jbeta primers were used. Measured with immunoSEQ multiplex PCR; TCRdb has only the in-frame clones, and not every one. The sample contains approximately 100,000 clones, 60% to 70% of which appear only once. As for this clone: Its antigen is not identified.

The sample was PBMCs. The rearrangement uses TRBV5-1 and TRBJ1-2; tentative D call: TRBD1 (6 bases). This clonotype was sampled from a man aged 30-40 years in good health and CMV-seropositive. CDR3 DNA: TGCGCCAGCAGCAAGCAGGGGACCGATGGCTACACCTTC. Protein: CASSKQGTDGYTF. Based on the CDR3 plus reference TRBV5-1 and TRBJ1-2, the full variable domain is KAGVTQTPRYLIKTRGQQVTLSCSPISGHRSVSWYQQTPGQGLQFLFEYFSETQRNKGNFPGRFSGRQFSNSRSEMNVSTLELGDSALYLCASSKQGTDGYTFGSGTRLTVV.